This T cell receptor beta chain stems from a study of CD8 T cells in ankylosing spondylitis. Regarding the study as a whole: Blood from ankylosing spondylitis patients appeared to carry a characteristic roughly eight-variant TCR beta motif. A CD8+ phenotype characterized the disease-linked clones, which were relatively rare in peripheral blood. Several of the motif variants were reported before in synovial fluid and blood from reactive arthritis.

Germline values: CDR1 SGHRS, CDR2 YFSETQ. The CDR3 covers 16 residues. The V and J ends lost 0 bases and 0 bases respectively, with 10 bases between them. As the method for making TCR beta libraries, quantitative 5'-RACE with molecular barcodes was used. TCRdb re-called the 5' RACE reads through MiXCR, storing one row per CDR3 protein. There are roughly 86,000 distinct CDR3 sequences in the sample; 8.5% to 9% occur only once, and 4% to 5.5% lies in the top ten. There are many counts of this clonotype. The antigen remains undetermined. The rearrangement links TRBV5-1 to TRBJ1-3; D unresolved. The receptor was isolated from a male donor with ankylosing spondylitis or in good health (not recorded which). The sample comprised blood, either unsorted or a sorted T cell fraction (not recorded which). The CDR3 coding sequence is TGCGCCAGCAGCTTGGTCGGGAAACCCTCTGGAAACACCATATATTTT. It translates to CASSLVGKPSGNTIYF.